Given below is one T cell receptor (beta chain) in context. This clone was detected only a few times. It has no known antigen specificity. The input lacks base qualities; no much larger clone sits a single base away. The immunoSEQ Assay, a bias-controlled multiplex PCR, was used to amplify TCRbeta CDR3 regions from genomic DNA. As for the original processing: The number of nucleated cells in each sample was estimated by amplification of reference gene primers within the assay. Sequence reads were collapsed and filtered to measure the absolute abundance of every unique TCRbeta CDR3 rearrangement. For each sample, productive Simpson clonality was calculated by taking the square root of Simpson's diversity index across productive rearrangements. TCRdb took this table from immuneACCESS and kept in-frame rearrangements with V and J called. Such tables lack part of the clones; where checked against another copy, unresolved V genes explain under half of the gap, and the rest is unexplained. That table supplies the V and J calls and clone size; D and trimming were determined from the DNA. The sample table shows about 250,000 clones, and roughly four fifths are seen once. The top ten clonotypes cover roughly 10% of the sample.

This entry belongs to a study of blood T cell repertoires in COVID-19 (dated by TCRdb to between 2020 and 2021). In terms of the full investigation: Samples from collaborators originated in the United States, Italy and Spain and spanned both the acute and convalescent phases of COVID-19. The prospective study material was composed of cDNA or gDNA derived from T cells, B-cell-depleted T cells, or PBMCs. Subjects who had been exposed to COVID-19, were actively infected with it, or had recovered from it provided the deeply sampled blood TCRbeta repertoires that made up the dataset. The repertoires were made available in a free public database intended to serve as a resource for research on the immune response to SARS-CoV-2. Samples came from the ongoing ImmuneRACE study (first 160 participants) plus 1,254 subjects from 6 global collaborators. Nearly every sample came with metadata listing a de-identified subject ID, COVID-19 status, age in years and sex. HLA class I and class II types, where available, came from metadata supplied by the sample provider rather than from assay-based typing.

Study-wide findings and limitations: The quantity of clinical and demographic metadata differed by source and by participant and was supplied without curation.

V drops 4 bases and J drops 4 bases, leaving 11 bases in between. CDR3 length: 13 amino acids, cysteine to phenylalanine. Of all the DNA, just the CDR3 is kept, 39 bases in frame from base 1. The germline V gene encodes CDR1 SGHTS and CDR2 YDEGEE. Whole blood was collected in K2EDTA tubes by collaborating institutions according to the institutions' own protocols. For TCRbeta analysis, collaborator samples were shipped as frozen whole blood, as isolated PBMCs, or as DNA extracted from either sample type. This receptor was taken from a man aged 80 or over with acute or convalescent COVID-19. Sequences were obtained from peripheral blood. The sequence joins TRBV5-8 to TRBJ1-2; the D gene lacks a confident call. The DNA sequence is TGTGCCAGCAGCGTCGACAAAGCCTATGGCTACACCTTC. Translated, this gives CASSVDKAYGYTF. Reference TRBV5-8 and TRBJ1-2 genes cover what lies past the CDR3, so the full variable domain is EAGVTQSPTHLIKTRGQQATLRCSPISGHTSVYWYQQALGLGLQFLLWYDEGEERNRGNFPPRFSGRQFPNYSSELNVNALELEDSALYLCASSVDKAYGYTFGSGTRLTVV.